Following are 31 T cell receptor beta chains from one sample sequenced in a study of Ad26.COV2.S vaccination and SARS-CoV-2 variants (dated by TCRdb to about 2021). Library creation used the immunoSEQ multiplex PCR assay. Drawn from immuneACCESS, this table holds only the in-frame rearrangements with V and J called that TCRdb kept. Clones are partly lost; checked studies trace under half to an unresolved V gene and leave the rest unexplained. This sample has around 450,000 clones in its table, and over 75% of those were observed once. Roughly an eighth of the sample lies in the top ten. The treatment or condition label, as the study defines it: some 20 received Ad26.COV2.S at low or high dose, single or two shots; 5 received placebo; per-sample allocation not given. Repertoires of vaccine and placebo recipients were sequenced from samples collected on day 63 after the first injection. The specimen comprised peripheral blood, sampled in a trial of Ad26.COV2.S vaccine versus placebo. The receptors stem from a person between 18 and 60 years old who received the Ad26.COV2.S COVID-19 vaccine or a placebo.

The chain's CDR3 is CATPIQGGGYNSPLHF. CDR3 DNA sequence: TGTGCCACCCCAATTCAGGGAGGGGGTTATAATTCACCCCTCCACTTT. The rearrangement links TRBV24-1 to TRBJ1-6, with D possibly being TRBD1 (6 bases). The CDR3 is made up of 16 amino acids. V was trimmed by 9 bases and J by 4 bases, leaving 18 bases between them. Germline CDR1 is KGHDR and CDR2 is SFDVKD.

This sequence joins TRBV24-1 and TRBJ2-2; 7 nucleotides agree with TRBD1. Per germline, CDR1 KGHDR and CDR2 SFDVKD. The CDR3 consists of 15 residues. V was clipped by 0 bases and J by 7 bases; unmatched bases: 4. The CDR3: CATSDLRQGDGELFF. CDR3 nucleotide sequence: TGTGCCACCAGTGATTTGAGACAGGGAGACGGGGAGCTGTTTTTT.

This clone was seen repeatedly, ten times or more. This sequence joins TRBV7-9 and TRBJ1-3; 8 bases are a match to TRBD1. Germline values: CDR1 SEHNR, CDR2 FQNEAQ (reference sequence). The junction had 7 bases not matched to a gene; V was cut back by 5 bases and J by 4 bases. The CDR3 is 15 amino acids. As DNA, the CDR3 is TGTGCCAGCAGCGTATGGACAGGGTCCGGAAACACCATATATTTT. Translating it yields CASSVWTGSGNTIYF. Using reference TRBV7-9 and TRBJ1-3 for the parts outside the CDR3, the full variable domain is DTGVSQNPRHKITKRGQNVTFRCDPISEHNRLYWYRQTLGQGPEFLTYFQNEAQLEKSRLLSDRFSAERPKGSFSTLEIQRTEQGDSAMYLCASSVWTGSGNTIYFGEGSWLTVV.

CDR3 protein: CASFGTSSYNEQFF. The CDR3 coding sequence is TGTGCCAGCTTCGGAACTAGCTCCTACAATGAGCAGTTCTTC. V is TRBV25-1 and J is TRBJ2-1, with D tentatively TRBD2 (5 bases). Germline loops: CDR1 MGHDK, CDR2 SYGVNS. Trimming stripped 8 bases from V and 0 bases from J, with 11 bases between. There are 14 residues in the CDR3.

The chain uses TRBV29-1 and TRBJ2-6; 7 bases are shared with TRBD1. The CDR3 is 17 amino acids. The germline V gene encodes CDR1 SQVTM and CDR2 ANQGSEA. The V gene end was trimmed by 5 bases and the J gene end by 0 bases; junction bases not matched to a gene: 10. In DNA form, the CDR3 reads TGCAGCGTTTTAACGGGACAGACTTACTCTGGGGCCAACGTCCTGACTTTC. Translated: CSVLTGQTYSGANVLTF. The full variable domain, in which reference TRBV29-1 and TRBJ2-6 provide the parts outside the CDR3, is SAVISQKPSRDICQRGTSLTIQCQVDSQVTMMFWYRQQPGQSLTLIATANQGSEATYESGFVIDKFPISRPNLTFSTLTVSNMSPEDSSIYLCSVLTGQTYSGANVLTFGAGSRLTVL.

This clone has only one observation. The CDR3 sequence is CSPLGGDTQYF. CDR3 DNA: TGCAGTCCGTTGGGAGGGGATACGCAGTATTTT. The chain combines TRBV20-1 with TRBJ2-3; 7 bases align to TRBD2. The CDR3 extends over 11 amino acids. Germline V lookup: CDR1 DFQATT, CDR2 SNEGSKA (reference sequence). With V trimmed by 8 bases and J by 6 bases, 5 bases remained unmatched.

CDR3: CASSLIGGITDTQYF. As DNA, the CDR3 is TGTGCCAGCAGCTTGATCGGCGGAATCACAGATACGCAGTATTTT. The chain joins TRBV7-6 to TRBJ2-3; D uncertain. Trimming removed 3 bases at V and 2 bases at J, with 12 bases between. The CDR3 consists of 15 residues. Germline CDR1 reads SGHVS; CDR2 reads FNYEAQ.

V is TRBV15 and J is TRBJ2-5; D is uncertain. The germline V gene has CDR1 LNHNV and CDR2 YYDKDF (reference sequence). This CDR3 is 12 amino acids long. Trimming removed 1 base at V and 5 bases at J, with 5 bases between. CDR3 nucleotides: TGTGCCACCAGCAGAGGAGAGGAGACCCAGTACTTC. Protein sequence: CATSRGEETQYF.

This sequence joins TRBV11-2 and TRBJ2-3, with 7 bases identical to TRBD2. With 5 bases clipped from V and 1 base from J, the junction kept 9 bases outside the gene matches. The germline CDR1 and CDR2 sequences are SGHAT and FQNNGV. The CDR3 sequence is 16 residues long. CDR3 in DNA: TGTGCCAGCAGCACCTCAAGCGGGACGCGCACAGATACGCAGTATTTT. Encoded protein: CASSTSSGTRTDTQYF.

This clone was detected only a few times. V and J are TRBV7-9 and TRBJ2-5; the D is unclear. Trimming took off 3 bases at V and 5 bases at J, with 7 bases between the two ends. Germline V CDR1 and CDR2: SEHNR, FQNEAQ (reference sequence). The CDR3 has 12 amino acids. CDR3 amino acids: CASSFGVETQYF. Written as DNA, the CDR3 is TGTGCCAGCAGCTTCGGCGTTGAGACCCAGTACTTC.

Points on this clone: Other DNA sequences within the sample encode an identical CDR3. The J gene is TRBJ2-3, the V gene TRBV7-9, with D tentatively TRBD2 (6 bases). V was pared by 2 bases and J by 0 bases, with 15 bases between. Per germline, CDR1 SEHNR and CDR2 FQNEAQ (reference sequence). The CDR3 totals 17 residues. The CDR3 spells CASSLSDSGPSTDTQYF. CDR3 coding DNA: TGTGCCAGCAGCTTATCCGATAGCGGTCCTAGCACAGATACGCAGTATTTT.

This clone was detected once. The CDR3 here is CASSVVGNLGAGNTIYF. The CDR3 nucleotides read TGTGCCAGCAGCGTAGTCGGCAACCTGGGGGCTGGAAACACCATATATTTT. V gene TRBV9 combines with J gene TRBJ1-3, with D possibly TRBD1 on 5 matching bases. Trimming left V 0 bases short and J 2 bases short, with 15 bases between. CDR3 length: 17 amino acids. Germline V gene data show CDR1 as SGDLS and CDR2 as YYNGEE.

The genes are TRBV4-3 and TRBJ2-1; possibly TRBD2 for D (5 bases). The CDR3 consists of 13 residues. With 3 bases removed from V and 3 bases from J, the gap between germline ends came to 6 bases. CDR1 is LGHNA and CDR2 is YSLEER in the germline V gene. In DNA, the CDR3 is TGCGCCAGCAGCCATACTAGCTACAATGAGCAGTTCTTC. Translation gives CASSHTSYNEQFF.

The chain has TRBV15 and TRBJ2-7; no reliable D call. V was shortened by 0 bases and J by 0 bases, with 12 bases between the two germline ends. Looked up from germline, CDR1 is LNHNV and CDR2 is YYDKDF (reference sequence). The CDR3 is 16 residues long. The DNA for the CDR3 is TGTGCCACCAGCAGAGACCCGAGGCAGATCTCCTACGAGCAGTACTTC. Protein: CATSRDPRQISYEQYF.

The chain couples TRBV10-3 to TRBJ2-1; D gene unclear. V was trimmed by 2 bases and J by 7 bases, leaving 9 bases between them. Germline V gene data show CDR1 as ENHRY and CDR2 as SYGVKD. This CDR3 is built from 13 residues. The CDR3 sequence is CAISEVGLNEQFF. For the CDR3, the DNA is TGTGCCATCAGTGAGGTAGGGTTGAATGAGCAGTTCTTC.

The table lists this clone with a few counts. The gene calls are TRBV7-8 and TRBJ1-6; D is ambiguous. Germline assignment: CDR1 SGHVS and CDR2 FQNEAQ. The V end was cut by 1 base, the J end by 9 bases, with 7 bases between. This CDR3 is 13 amino acids long. The CDR3 loop is CASSLEGSSPLHF. The DNA of the CDR3 is TGTGCCAGCAGCTTAGAAGGGAGTTCACCCCTCCACTTT.

The chain uses TRBV11-1 and TRBJ2-5; TRBD2 agrees at 11 bases. Germline CDR1 is SGHAT and CDR2 is FQDESV (reference sequence). The trim removed 1 base at V and 5 bases at J, leaving 3 bases unmatched. The CDR3 loop spans 15 amino acids. The DNA of the CDR3 is TGTGCCAGCAGCTTAGGGACTAGCGGGCGGGAGACCCAGTACTTC. Residues: CASSLGTSGRETQYF.

Comment on this clone: This specimen includes other DNA sequences encoding the same CDR3. The chain joins TRBV12-3 or TRBV12-4 to TRBJ1-5; no firm D call. The CDR3 sequence is 13 residues long. V lost 1 base and J lost 5, with 6 bases in between. CDR3 bases: TGTGCCAGCAGTTTAGAGAGGTATCAGCCCCAGCATTTT. This codes for CASSLERYQPQHF.

The chain recombines TRBV30 with TRBJ1-1; D is unresolved. Germline CDR1 and CDR2: GTSNPN and SVGIG (reference sequence). The germline V and J ends were trimmed by 3 bases and 0 bases, with 8 bases remaining between them. The length of the CDR3 is 13 residues. In nucleotides, the CDR3 is TGTGCCTGGAGACTGGGTATGAACACTGAAGCTTTCTTT. Protein product: CAWRLGMNTEAFF.

This chain links TRBV11-2 with TRBJ1-4; D gene unclear. Trimming pared 0 bases from V and 7 bases from J, leaving 15 bases between. CDR3 length equals 16 residues. The germline gives CDR1 SGHAT, CDR2 FQNNGV. This CDR3 reads CASSLDGKWVGEKLFF. The CDR3 DNA follows: TGTGCCAGCAGCTTAGACGGAAAGTGGGTGGGTGAAAAACTGTTTTTT.

The genes are TRBV11-2 and TRBJ2-1; TRBD1 matches at 7 bases. The CDR3 covers 16 residues. J lost 7 bases, V lost 3 bases, and 12 bases had no gene match. Germline CDR1 SGHAT, CDR2 FQNNGV. In DNA, the CDR3 is TGTGCCAGCAGCTTCCCAGGGACAGTCTGGTCAAATGAGCAGTTCTTC. The encoded protein is CASSFPGTVWSNEQFF.

V usage is TRBV10-1 and J usage is TRBJ1-5; 9 bases fit TRBD1. The J segment lost 4 bases and the V segment lost 8 bases, leaving 6 bases of the junction unmatched. The CDR3 has 14 amino acids. Germline-derived CDR1 and CDR2 are WNHNN and SYGVQD (reference sequence). This CDR3 is CASSDRGTNQPQHF. The CDR3, as DNA: TGCGCCAGCTCCGACAGGGGGACAAATCAGCCCCAGCATTTT.

The V and J genes are TRBV18 and TRBJ1-1, with TRBD1 as a possible D gene (6 bases). The CDR3 contains 13 residues. Germline lookup yields CDR1 KGHSH and CDR2 LQKENI. V lost 3 bases and J lost 8, with 13 bases in between. In nucleotides, the CDR3 is TGTGCCAGCTCACCCGGGGTGGACAGAGAAGCTTTCTTT. Translated: CASSPGVDREAFF.

The DNA of the CDR3 is TGTGCCAGCAGCTTATCCTCCTACAATGAGCAGTTCTTC. This gives the protein CASSLSSYNEQFF. The chain couples TRBV7-9 to TRBJ2-1, with D unclear. V gave up 2 bases and J gave up 0 bases, with 2 bases separating them. CDR1 is SEHNR, CDR2 FQNEAQ, per germline (reference sequence). The CDR3 length is 13 residues.

The chain has TRBV12-5 and TRBJ1-1, with D possibly being TRBD1 (6 bases). This CDR3 has 14 amino acids. Per germline, CDR1 LGHNT and CDR2 FRNRAP. V was trimmed by 6 bases and J by 5 bases, leaving 16 bases between them. Here the CDR3 DNA reads TGTGCTAGTGGACCTGCAGGGGTGTGGACTGAAGCTTTCTTT. Amino acids: CASGPAGVWTEAFF. The full variable domain, with the rest looked up from reference TRBV12-5 and TRBJ1-1, is DARVTQTPRHKVTEMGQEVTMRCQPILGHNTVFWYRQTMMQGLELLAYFRNRAPLDDSGMPKDRFSAEMPDATLATLKIQPSEPRDSAVYFCASGPAGVWTEAFFGQGTRLTVV.

The chain employs TRBV10-2 and TRBJ2-7; D is unclear. The CDR3 has 14 residues. V was pared by 4 bases and J by 4 bases, with 14 bases between. Germline V gives CDR1 WSHSY, CDR2 SAAADI. The CDR3 reads CASSARAVPYEQYF. CDR3 DNA: TGCGCCAGCAGTGCGCGCGCGGTCCCATACGAGCAGTACTTC.

The V gene is TRBV5-1, the J gene TRBJ2-1, with D possibly being TRBD2 (6 bases). The CDR3 consists of 16 residues. V was pared by 0 bases and J by 2 bases, with 12 bases between. Germline V gene sequence: CDR1 SGHRS, CDR2 YFSETQ. The CDR3 loop is CASSLDGGGTYNEQFF. DNA for the CDR3: TGCGCCAGCAGCTTGGATGGGGGAGGCACCTACAATGAGCAGTTCTTC.

The chain employs TRBV5-1 and TRBJ1-2; D unresolved. The germline V gene encodes CDR1 SGHRS and CDR2 YFSETQ. The V end lost 0 bases, the J end lost 8 bases, and 8 bases lay between the germline ends. The CDR3 consists of 12 residues. The CDR3 here is CASSLAEEGYTF. In nucleotides, the CDR3 is TGCGCCAGCAGCTTGGCCGAGGAGGGCTACACCTTC.

The chain recombines TRBV30 with TRBJ2-7; D not resolved. Germline CDR1 is GTSNPN and CDR2 is SVGIG (reference sequence). This CDR3 spans 11 amino acids. Trimming stripped 4 bases from V and 3 bases from J, with 7 bases between. The CDR3 DNA sequence: TGTGCCTGGATCTCGGGCTACGAGCAGTACTTC. It specifies CAWISGYEQYF.

V gene TRBV27 combines with J gene TRBJ2-1; TRBD2 aligns across 8 bases. Losses at the gene ends were 10 bases for V and 4 bases for J; bases not matched to a gene: 9. The germline V gene encodes CDR1 MNHEY and CDR2 SMNVEV (reference sequence). The length of the CDR3 is 14 residues. CDR3 sequence reads: CATAGLADYNEQFF. CDR3 nucleotides: TGTGCCACCGCCGGACTAGCAGATTACAATGAGCAGTTCTTC.

The rearrangement links TRBV5-1 to TRBJ1-1; no definite D call. Germline V gene sequence: CDR1 SGHRS, CDR2 YFSETQ. CDR3 size: 13 residues. The germline V and J ends were trimmed by 4 bases and 3 bases, with 10 bases remaining between them. The CDR3 DNA follows: TGCGCCAGCAGCATTTACACCGACACTGAAGCTTTCTTT. The encoded protein is CASSIYTDTEAFF.